These 18 T cell receptor beta chains came from one sample sequenced in a study of T cell responses to AZD1222 COVID-19 vaccine (dated by TCRdb to the early 2020s). Reading the label with the study, this specimen's time point is: baseline before first vaccination. The library was produced with the immunoSEQ multiplex PCR assay. The clones in this table, taken by TCRdb from immuneACCESS, are in-frame only. Not every clone is retained; where verified, under half of the shortfall comes from an unresolved V gene, and the cause of the rest is unknown. Within this sample are approximately 73,000 clones, with around 83% of them counted one time only. Of the sample, over 8% falls within the top ten clones. This material consisted of peripheral blood, taken on day 0 of AZD1222 vaccination. The receptor set was obtained from an adult in good health.

This clone was recorded a few times. The genes are TRBV4-3 and TRBJ1-2, with D possibly being TRBD1 (5 bases). CDR3 length equals 16 residues. V shed 0 bases and J shed 4 bases, with 15 bases lying between them. Looked up from germline, CDR1 is LGHNA and CDR2 is YSLEER. The DNA of the CDR3 is TGCGCCAGCAGCCAAGAAAATCTGGGGCCCGGCTATGGCTACACCTTC. It codes for CASSQENLGPGYGYTF.

This rearrangement joins TRBV9 to TRBJ2-3, with D possibly TRBD2 on 5 matching bases. Germline CDR1 and CDR2: SGDLS and YYNGEE. The CDR3 sequence is 15 residues long. V lost 0 bases and J lost 4, with 12 bases in between. In DNA form, the CDR3 reads TGTGCCAGCAGCGTAGGGGTCGGGGTCGCAGATACGCAGTATTTT. As protein: CASSVGVGVADTQYF.

V usage is TRBV5-1 and J usage is TRBJ2-1; 8 nucleotides agree with TRBD2. The germline V gene has CDR1 SGHRS and CDR2 YFSETQ. V shed 4 bases and J 9 bases; nucleotides not matched to a gene: 3. This CDR3 is 12 amino acids long. CDR3 sequence: CASSQGTSEQFF. In nucleotides, the CDR3 is TGCGCCAGCAGCCAGGGGACTAGTGAGCAGTTCTTC.

The table lists this clone with a few counts. This chain links TRBV11-2 with TRBJ2-1; TRBD2 is a possible D gene (6 bases). The V gene lost 1 base and the J gene lost 4 bases, with 17 bases spanning the gap. The CDR3 spans 17 residues. Per the germline V gene, CDR1 is SGHAT and CDR2 is FQNNGV. CDR3 residues: CASSLVAGLAPYNEQFF. In DNA, the CDR3 is TGTGCCAGCAGCTTAGTGGCGGGCCTAGCGCCATACAATGAGCAGTTCTTC.

V is TRBV5-6 and J is TRBJ2-7; 11 nucleotides line up with TRBD2. With 4 bases clipped from V and 2 bases from J, the junction kept 5 bases outside the gene matches. The CDR3 has 15 residues. The V gene's germline CDR1 is SGHDT and CDR2 YYEEEE. The chain's CDR3 is CASSLSGGAPYEQYF. The CDR3 DNA sequence: TGTGCCAGCAGCCTTAGCGGGGGGGCCCCCTACGAGCAGTACTTC.

The rearrangement uses TRBV19 and TRBJ2-1; 12 nucleotides line up with TRBD2. V dropped 6 bases and J dropped 8; count of bases not matched to a gene: 17. CDR3 size: 18 residues. The germline gives CDR1 LNHDA, CDR2 SQIVND (reference sequence). The CDR3 here is CASRSLAGGPRQRDEQFF. CDR3 in DNA: TGTGCCAGTAGATCCCTAGCGGGGGGGCCCCGACAACGGGATGAGCAGTTCTTC.

V gene TRBV7-9 combines with J gene TRBJ2-1; D not resolved. The germline V gene has CDR1 SEHNR and CDR2 FQNEAQ (reference sequence). CDR3 size: 12 residues. The V end lost 0 bases, the J end lost 9 bases, and 6 bases lay between the germline ends. The CDR3 spells CASSLAATEQFF. The CDR3 DNA follows: TGTGCCAGCAGCTTAGCAGCGACTGAGCAGTTCTTC.

The chain links TRBV27 to TRBJ1-1; TRBD1 is a possible D gene (5 bases). The CDR3 contains 16 residues. From germline, CDR1 is MNHEY and CDR2 SMNVEV (reference sequence). V shed 7 bases and J shed 0 bases, with 18 bases lying between them. CDR3 coding DNA: TGTGCCAGCACACTTCGGAAGGGGAAAATGAACACTGAAGCTTTCTTT. It specifies CASTLRKGKMNTEAFF.

The chain carries TRBV2 and TRBJ2-1; D ambiguous. The germline V gene has CDR1 SNHLY and CDR2 FYNNEI. Trimming took off 3 bases at V and 3 bases at J, with 3 bases between the two ends. This CDR3 region has 12 residues. The chain's CDR3 is CASSDDYNEQFF. Written as DNA, the CDR3 is TGTGCCAGCAGTGACGACTACAATGAGCAGTTCTTC.

The J gene is TRBJ1-1, the V gene TRBV7-9; D is undetermined. Per the germline V gene, CDR1 is SEHNR and CDR2 is FQNEAQ (reference sequence). The CDR3 extends over 12 amino acids. V lost 4 bases, J lost 1 base, and 4 bases lay in between. CDR3 bases: TGTGCCAGCAGCTACGGGAACACTGAAGCTTTCTTT. This sequence encodes CASSYGNTEAFF.

The J gene is TRBJ2-1, the V gene TRBV24-1; TRBD2 aligns across 7 bases. Germline CDR1 is KGHDR and CDR2 is SFDVKD. J lost 0 bases, V lost 4 bases, and 5 bases had no gene match. The CDR3 covers 16 residues. CDR3 region: CATSEPGGSSYNEQFF. In nucleotides, the CDR3 is TGTGCCACCAGTGAGCCCGGGGGGAGCTCCTACAATGAGCAGTTCTTC.

This clone has a single count. The chain couples TRBV19 to TRBJ1-6; 7 bases align to TRBD1. J lost 9 bases, V lost 6 bases, and 8 bases had no gene match. CDR1 and CDR2 (germline): LNHDA, SQIVND (reference sequence). The CDR3 is made up of 14 amino acids. The CDR3 spells CASSDRDPSSPLHF. The CDR3 DNA follows: TGTGCCAGTAGCGACAGGGACCCCAGTTCACCCCTCCACTTT.

The sample holds one count of this clone. One junction end disagrees with the germline gene, perhaps due to a read error. This rearrangement joins TRBV28 to TRBJ2-7, with 13 bases that match TRBD2. The CDR3 spans 15 residues. Germline CDR1 is MDHEN and CDR2 is SYDVKM. CDR3 in DNA: TGTGCCAGCAGTCCTCAAGCTGGTGGTGGGACTAGCGGGGTGTTT. Translation gives CASSPQAGGGTSGVF.

The chain joins TRBV4-2 to TRBJ2-1, with D tentatively TRBD2 (7 bases). The CDR3 covers 15 residues. Germline lookup yields CDR1 LGHNA and CDR2 YNFKEQ. Trimming pared 6 bases from V and 4 bases from J, leaving 16 bases between. CDR3 loop: CASSFERGGYNEQFF. In DNA form, the CDR3 reads TGTGCCAGCAGTTTCGAGAGGGGGGGTTACAATGAGCAGTTCTTC.

V gene TRBV14 combines with J gene TRBJ1-3; D is unclear. Per the germline V gene, CDR1 is SGHDN and CDR2 is FVKESK. There are 14 residues in the CDR3. V lost 0 bases and J 0 bases, leaving 3 bases between the germline ends. In nucleotides, the CDR3 is TGTGCCAGCAGCCAAGACATCTCTGGAAACACCATATATTTT. As protein: CASSQDISGNTIYF.

CDR3 in amino acids: CASSLGFSTHTTNTEAFF. The CDR3 DNA is TGCGCCAGCAGCTTGGGGTTCAGCACCCATACCACGAACACTGAAGCTTTCTTT. V gene TRBV5-1 combines with J gene TRBJ1-1; D gene unclear. Trimming pared 0 bases from V and 1 base from J, leaving 19 bases between. Germline V CDR1 and CDR2: SGHRS, YFSETQ. This CDR3 is built from 18 residues.

This chain connects TRBV28 to TRBJ1-4, with D perhaps TRBD1 (5 bases). This CDR3 is built from 16 residues. Trimming took 6 bases from V and 0 from J, leaving 14 bases between them. Looked up from germline, CDR1 is MDHEN and CDR2 is SYDVKM. CDR3 in DNA: TGTGCCAGCAGCCCTTCGCGGGGGGCAACTAATGAAAAACTGTTTTTT. As protein: CASSPSRGATNEKLFF.

The chain has TRBV7-9 and TRBJ2-1; no firm D call. CDR1 and CDR2 (germline): SEHNR, FQNEAQ (reference sequence). CDR3 size: 15 residues. V was shortened by 3 bases and J by 0 bases, with 9 bases between the two germline ends. The CDR3 DNA is TGTGCCAGCAGCTTTGGGATCAGCTCCTACAATGAGCAGTTCTTC. Encoded protein: CASSFGISSYNEQFF.